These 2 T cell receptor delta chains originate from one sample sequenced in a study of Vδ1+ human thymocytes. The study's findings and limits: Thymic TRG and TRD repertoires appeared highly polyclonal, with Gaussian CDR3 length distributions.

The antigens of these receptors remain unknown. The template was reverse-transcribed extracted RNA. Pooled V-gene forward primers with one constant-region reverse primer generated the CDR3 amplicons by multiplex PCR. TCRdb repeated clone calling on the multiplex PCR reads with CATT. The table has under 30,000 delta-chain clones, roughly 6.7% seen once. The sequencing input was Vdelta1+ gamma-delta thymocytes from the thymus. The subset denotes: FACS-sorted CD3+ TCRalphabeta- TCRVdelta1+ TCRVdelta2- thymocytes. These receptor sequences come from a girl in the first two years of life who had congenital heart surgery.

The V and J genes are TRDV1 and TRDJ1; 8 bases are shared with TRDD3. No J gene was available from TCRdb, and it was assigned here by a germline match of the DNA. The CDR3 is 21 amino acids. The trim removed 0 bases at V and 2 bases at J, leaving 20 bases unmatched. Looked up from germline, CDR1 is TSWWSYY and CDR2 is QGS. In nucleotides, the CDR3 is TGTGCTCTTGGGGAACTAGGGTTTGACGAGGGGGATAAGGTGATAACCGATAAACTCATCTTT. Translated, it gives CALGELGFDEGDKVITDKLIF.

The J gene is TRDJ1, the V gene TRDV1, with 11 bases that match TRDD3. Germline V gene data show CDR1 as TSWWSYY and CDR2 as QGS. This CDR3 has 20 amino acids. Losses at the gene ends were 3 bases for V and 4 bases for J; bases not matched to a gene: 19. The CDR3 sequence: CALGDKLPPPVLGDIDKLIF. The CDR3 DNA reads TGTGCTCTTGGGGACAAACTTCCTCCCCCCGTACTGGGGGATATCGATAAACTCATCTTT.